The sequence of this T cell receptor beta chain was determined in a study of Ad26.COV2.S vaccination and SARS-CoV-2 variants. Turning to the study itself: Each vaccinee took Ad26.COV2.S intramuscularly, once or twice 56 days apart.

Notes on the study in general: Researchers reported similar non-spike TCR breadth in vaccine and placebo recipients.

This CDR3 is built from 16 residues. The V gene's germline CDR1 is MDHEN and CDR2 SYDVKM. Trimming shortened V by 4 bases and J by 9 bases, and 24 bases separated the two germline ends. Treatment indicated: roughly 20 received Ad26.COV2.S at low or high dose, single or two shots; about 5 received placebo; per-sample allocation not given. Following the first vaccine or placebo injection, samples were taken on day 63. Its platform was an Ad26 vector, and its expressed antigen was Wuhan-strain SARS-CoV-2 spike. On this clone itself: The antigen is unknown.

Measured with immunoSEQ multiplex PCR; TCRdb has only the in-frame clones, and not every one. The sample has 350,000 to 450,000 clones; approximately 90% are singletons. The J gene is TRBJ1-2, the V gene TRBV28; D remains unclear. The sequences come from peripheral blood, collected in a trial of Ad26.COV2.S vaccine versus placebo. This TCR derives from a person aged 18 to 65 who received the Ad26.COV2.S COVID-19 vaccine or a placebo. The CDR3 here is CASSYRDPPSTRRYTF. Written as DNA, the CDR3 is TGTGCCAGCAGTTATCGGGATCCTCCTTCGACCCGCCGCTACACCTTC.